The next 28 T cell receptor beta chains were all read from a single sample in a study of blood T cell repertoires in COVID-19 (dated by TCRdb to the early 2020s). Preparation of the library involved the immunoSEQ multiplex PCR assay. The table comes from immuneACCESS by way of TCRdb, which keeps in-frame sequences with V and J called. Part of the clones is missing from these tables; in studies checked, under half for an unresolved V gene and the rest for unknown reasons. The sample profile shows fewer than 250,000 clones; approximately 86% of them were found once. The ten largest clones add up to approximately 0.97% of the sample. The sample consisted of peripheral blood. Receptor source: a man between 60 and 75 years old with COVID-19, enrolled during active disease.

The chain employs TRBV7-2 and TRBJ1-1, with D hard to call. Germline lookup yields CDR1 SGHTA and CDR2 FQGNSA. The germline V and J ends were trimmed by 1 base and 1 base, with 7 bases remaining between them. The CDR3 is 14 amino acids. The CDR3 nucleotides are TGTGCCAGCAGCTTAGGCCGGAGGAACACTGAAGCTTTCTTT. Residues: CASSLGRRNTEAFF.

This chain connects TRBV19 to TRBJ1-1, with 9 bases identical to TRBD1. The germline V gene encodes CDR1 LNHDA and CDR2 SQIVND (reference sequence). V gave up 5 bases and J gave up 5 bases; unmatched junction bases: 9. The CDR3 spans 15 residues. The CDR3 is CASSSRTGEVTEAFF. CDR3 sequence (DNA): TGTGCCAGTAGTTCTCGGACAGGGGAGGTTACTGAAGCTTTCTTT. Together with reference TRBV19 and TRBJ1-1, the CDR3 gives the full variable domain: DGGITQSPKYLFRKEGQNVTLSCEQNLNHDAMYWYRQDPGQGLRLIYYSQIVNDFQKGDIAEGYSVSREKKESFPLTVTSAQKNPTAFYLCASSSRTGEVTEAFFGQGTRLTVV.

This clone was observed a single time. V is TRBV9 and J is TRBJ2-5; TRBD2 agrees at 11 bases. Per germline, CDR1 SGDLS and CDR2 YYNGEE. This CDR3 is built from 16 residues. J lost 4 bases, V lost 4 bases, and 9 bases had no gene match. The CDR3 loop is CASSNGLAGGGETQYF. CDR3 nucleotide sequence: TGTGCCAGCAGCAACGGACTAGCGGGTGGTGGAGAGACCCAGTACTTC.

This clone was seen once. The chain combines TRBV5-1 with TRBJ2-1, with TRBD2 identical over 9 bases. The V gene end was trimmed by 3 bases and the J gene end by 8 bases; junction bases not matched to a gene: 9. The CDR3 is 15 amino acids. CDR1 is SGHRS, CDR2 YFSETQ, per germline. For the CDR3, the DNA is TGCGCCAGCAGCTCGACCGGGACTAGCATCGATGAGCAGTTCTTC. Translated, it gives CASSSTGTSIDEQFF.

The chain uses TRBV25-1 and TRBJ1-2, with a weak D call TRBD1 (5 bases). The germline CDR1 and CDR2 sequences are MGHDK and SYGVNS. The ends were cut back, 1 base at V and 8 bases at J, with 14 bases in the middle. The CDR3 loop spans 14 amino acids. This CDR3 reads CASSESGGVQGYTF. The CDR3, as DNA: TGTGCCAGCAGTGAATCGGGGGGGGTACAAGGCTACACCTTC.

The CDR3 protein is CASSRDGSGYGYTF. The CDR3 DNA sequence: TGTGCCAGCAGCCGGGACGGAAGCGGGTATGGCTACACCTTC. The chain has TRBV7-9 and TRBJ1-2, with D possibly matching TRBD1 (5 bases). Germline V gene data show CDR1 as SEHNR and CDR2 as FQNEAQ (reference sequence). CDR3 length: 14 residues. V was pared by 5 bases and J by 5 bases, with 15 bases between.

The chain joins TRBV11-2 to TRBJ2-7; D gene ambiguous. Germline V gives CDR1 SGHAT, CDR2 FQNNGV. The CDR3 loop spans 14 amino acids. V was trimmed by 3 bases and J by 1 base, leaving 10 bases between them. CDR3 region: CASSLSVISYEQYF. The CDR3 DNA follows: TGTGCCAGCAGCTTGAGCGTTATTTCCTACGAGCAGTACTTC.

V is TRBV9 and J is TRBJ2-7; D perhaps matches TRBD2 (5 bases). Germline V lookup: CDR1 SGDLS, CDR2 YYNGEE. V dropped 5 bases and J dropped 4 bases, with 16 bases sitting between them. The CDR3 is made up of 14 amino acids. CDR3 bases: TGTGCCAGCAGTACCCAGGATGGAGGATACGAGCAGTACTTC. Protein sequence: CASSTQDGGYEQYF.

The chain couples TRBV3-1 (or the pseudogene TRBV3-2) to TRBJ1-5; D is possibly TRBD1 (5 bases). Germline V gene lookup returns CDR1 LGHDT and CDR2 YNNKEL (reference sequence). The CDR3 runs 14 residues. Trimming pared 5 bases from V and 3 bases from J, leaving 11 bases between. The CDR3 protein is CASSSDRYNQPQHF. In nucleotides, the CDR3 is TGTGCCAGCAGCTCTGACAGATACAATCAGCCCCAGCATTTT.

The rearrangement links TRBV19 to TRBJ1-1; tentative D call: TRBD1 (5 bases). Germline V CDR1 and CDR2: LNHDA, SQIVND (reference sequence). V lost 7 bases, J lost 4 bases, and 16 bases lay in between. The CDR3 runs 14 residues. The DNA of the CDR3 is TGTGCCAGTATTGAGCGGGGGATCGGCACTGAAGCTTTCTTT. Translation: CASIERGIGTEAFF.

The chain employs TRBV7-6 and TRBJ2-7; a weak D match, TRBD1 (5 bases). Germline V gene lookup returns CDR1 SGHVS and CDR2 FNYEAQ. Trimming shortened V by 0 bases and J by 3 bases, and 12 bases separated the two germline ends. This CDR3 comprises 15 residues. CDR3 protein: CASSLAAAGNYEQYF. CDR3 nucleotide sequence: TGTGCCAGCAGCTTAGCCGCGGCAGGGAACTACGAGCAGTACTTC.

The chain carries TRBV7-3 and TRBJ2-3, with TRBD1 as a possible D gene (7 bases). V lost 6 bases to trimming and J lost 4 bases, with 14 bases between them. Germline V CDR1 and CDR2: SGHTA, FQGTGA. The CDR3 length is 14 residues. Written as DNA, the CDR3 is TGTGCCAGCAGACTAGACAGGGAGGCAGATACGCAGTATTTT. It encodes CASRLDREADTQYF.

The rearrangement links TRBV29-1 to TRBJ1-1, with D perhaps matching TRBD1 (6 bases). The V end lost 3 bases, the J end lost 10 bases, and 12 bases lay between the germline ends. Germline values: CDR1 SQVTM, CDR2 ANQGSEA. This CDR3 region has 11 residues. The CDR3 protein is CSVDLPGAAFF. The CDR3 bases are TGCAGCGTTGACTTGCCAGGGGCAGCTTTCTTT. Combining the CDR3 with reference TRBV29-1 and TRBJ1-1 gives the whole variable domain SAVISQKPSRDICQRGTSLTIQCQVDSQVTMMFWYRQQPGQSLTLIATANQGSEATYESGFVIDKFPISRPNLTFSTLTVSNMSPEDSSIYLCSVDLPGAAFFGQGTRLTVV.

The V gene is TRBV7-8, the J gene TRBJ1-1; tentatively, D is TRBD1 (5 bases). CDR1 and CDR2 from the germline V gene are SGHVS and FQNEAQ. This CDR3 is built from 13 residues. V was trimmed by 5 bases and J by 8 bases, leaving 15 bases between them. The CDR3 protein is CASSRTWGSEAFF. CDR3 nucleotide sequence: TGTGCCAGCAGCCGGACGTGGGGCAGCGAAGCTTTCTTT.

The chain joins TRBV3-1 (or the pseudogene TRBV3-2) to TRBJ2-7; weak D call: TRBD2 (6 bases). This CDR3 is built from 15 residues. Trimming shortened V by 4 bases and J by 4 bases, and 17 bases separated the two germline ends. Germline V lookup: CDR1 LGHDT, CDR2 YNNKEL (reference sequence). The CDR3 is CASSPLDGGGYEQYF. The CDR3 nucleotides read TGTGCCAGCAGCCCCTTGGACGGGGGTGGTTACGAGCAGTACTTC.

V usage is TRBV18 and J usage is TRBJ2-1, with 8 bases matching TRBD2. CDR3 size: 15 residues. The ends lost 3 bases at V and 3 bases at J; junction bases unmatched: 4. The germline V gene encodes CDR1 KGHSH and CDR2 LQKENI. The CDR3 region has the DNA TGTGCCAGCTCACCCAGCGGGACTAGCTACAATGAGCAGTTCTTC. It specifies CASSPSGTSYNEQFF.

The gene calls are TRBV10-3 and TRBJ2-1; TRBD1 is a possible D gene (6 bases). This CDR3 comprises 14 residues. Trimming took 3 bases from V and 8 from J, leaving 14 bases between them. Germline V gene sequence: CDR1 ENHRY, CDR2 SYGVKD. CDR3 DNA: TGTGCCATCAGTGACCTGGGGGCAAGGGATGAGCAGTTCTTC. This codes for CAISDLGARDEQFF.

The V and J genes are TRBV5-1 and TRBJ2-1, with 9 bases matching TRBD2. The J segment lost 6 bases and the V segment lost 2 bases, leaving 6 bases of the junction unmatched. Germline lookup yields CDR1 SGHRS and CDR2 YFSETQ. The CDR3 consists of 15 residues. The CDR3 protein is CASSLGGRALNEQFF. The CDR3 coding sequence is TGCGCCAGCAGCTTAGGCGGGAGGGCCCTCAATGAGCAGTTCTTC. Together with reference TRBV5-1 and TRBJ2-1, the CDR3 gives the full variable domain: KAGVTQTPRYLIKTRGQQVTLSCSPISGHRSVSWYQQTPGQGLQFLFEYFSETQRNKGNFPGRFSGRQFSNSRSEMNVSTLELGDSALYLCASSLGGRALNEQFFGPGTRLTVL.

The CDR3 DNA is TGTGCCAGTAGTACCCTCCGCGACAGGGCGGGAAGGGGAAAACTGTTTTTT. It is translated as CASSTLRDRAGRGKLFF. V gene TRBV19 combines with J gene TRBJ1-4; 7 nucleotides match TRBD1. V was clipped by 4 bases and J by 10 bases; unmatched bases: 18. Germline loops: CDR1 LNHDA, CDR2 SQIVND (reference sequence). The CDR3 runs to 17 residues.

Details on this clone: This sample also contains other DNA sequences that code for the same CDR3. The chain employs TRBV5-1 and TRBJ1-5; the match to TRBD1 covers 7 bases. Germline V gene lookup returns CDR1 SGHRS and CDR2 YFSETQ. Trimming cost V 0 bases and J 1 base; bases outside gene matches: 1. The CDR3 runs to 15 residues. CDR3 in amino acids: CASSLEGASNQPQHF. The CDR3 DNA follows: TGCGCCAGCAGCTTGGAGGGGGCGAGCAATCAGCCCCAGCATTTT.

The table lists this clone with a count of one. This chain connects TRBV3-1 (or the pseudogene TRBV3-2) to TRBJ2-1, with D uncertain. The length of the CDR3 is 15 residues. Trimming shortened V by 3 bases and J by 0 bases, and 9 bases separated the two germline ends. Germline V gives CDR1 LGHDT, CDR2 YNNKEL (reference sequence). The CDR3 DNA sequence: TGTGCCAGCAGCCATAATGCGATCTCCTACAATGAGCAGTTCTTC. Translated: CASSHNAISYNEQFF.

A remark on this clone: The sample contains more than one DNA sequence encoding this CDR3. The V and J genes are TRBV30 and TRBJ2-2, with TRBD1 identical over 7 bases. The germline CDR1 and CDR2 sequences are GTSNPN and SVGIG (reference sequence). The V and J ends lost 2 bases and 5 bases, in that order; junction bases with no gene match: 14. The CDR3 totals 17 residues. Here the CDR3 reads CAWSPPRGRGSTGELFF. The DNA for the CDR3 is TGTGCCTGGAGTCCCCCCCGGGGCAGGGGGTCAACCGGGGAGCTGTTTTTT.

This clone has just one count. This chain uses TRBV19 with TRBJ1-6; the D is unclear. This CDR3 is 14 amino acids long. Germline CDR1 and CDR2: LNHDA and SQIVND (reference sequence). The V and J ends lost 4 bases and 7 bases respectively, with 11 bases between them. CDR3 sequence: CASSTGRGNSPLHF. CDR3 DNA sequence: TGTGCCAGTAGTACCGGACGGGGAAATTCACCCCTCCACTTT.

The genes are TRBV29-1 and TRBJ1-1, with D unresolved. Trimming took 3 bases from V and 1 from J, leaving 9 bases between them. This CDR3 region has 13 residues. The germline V gene encodes CDR1 SQVTM and CDR2 ANQGSEA. The chain's CDR3 is CSVDAASNTEAFF. DNA for the CDR3: TGCAGCGTTGATGCGGCCTCGAACACTGAAGCTTTCTTT.

The chain recombines TRBV12-3 or TRBV12-4 with TRBJ1-4, with D uncertain. V lost 6 bases, J lost 4 bases, and 6 bases lay in between. The CDR3 is 12 residues long. The DNA of the CDR3 is TGTGCCAGCAGCCCTTATAATGAAAAACTGTTTTTT. It codes for CASSPYNEKLFF.

This clone was seen only once. The CDR3 region is CAWASGGGSEKLFF. CDR3 sequence (DNA): TGTGCCTGGGCGAGCGGGGGAGGGAGTGAAAAACTGTTTTTT. This chain connects TRBV30 to TRBJ1-4; tentative D call: TRBD1 (5 bases). V was trimmed by 5 bases and J by 7 bases, leaving 17 bases between them. The CDR3 sequence is 14 residues long. Germline CDR1 GTSNPN, CDR2 SVGIG (reference sequence). Full variable domain (outside the CDR3, taken from reference TRBV30 and TRBJ1-4): SQTIHQWPATLVQPVGSPLSLECTVEGTSNPNLYWYRQAAGRGLQLLFYSVGIGQISSEVPQNLSASRPQDRQFILSSKKLLLSDSGFYLCAWASGGGSEKLFFGSGTQLSVL.

This rearrangement joins TRBV9 to TRBJ2-2, with D unclear. The V gene's germline CDR1 is SGDLS and CDR2 YYNGEE. The V end was cut by 0 bases, the J end by 6 bases, with 9 bases between. This CDR3 spans 14 amino acids. The CDR3 here is CASSVVNSPGELFF. The CDR3 DNA follows: TGTGCCAGCAGCGTAGTGAACTCACCCGGGGAGCTGTTTTTT.

The CDR3 region is CASSEGQGNGRPQHF. DNA for the CDR3: TGTGCCAGCAGTGAGGGACAAGGTAACGGGCGGCCCCAGCATTTT. The J gene is TRBJ1-5, the V gene TRBV28, with D perhaps TRBD1 (6 bases). This CDR3 region has 15 residues. V shed 5 bases and J shed 9 bases, with 20 bases lying between them. Germline V gives CDR1 MDHEN, CDR2 SYDVKM. The whole variable domain, remainder taken from reference TRBV28 and TRBJ1-5, is DVKVTQSSRYLVKRTGEKVFLECVQDMDHENMFWYRQDPGLGLRLIYFSYDVKMKEKGDIPEGYSVSREKKERFSLILESASTNQTSMYLCASSEGQGNGRPQHFGDGTRLSIL.